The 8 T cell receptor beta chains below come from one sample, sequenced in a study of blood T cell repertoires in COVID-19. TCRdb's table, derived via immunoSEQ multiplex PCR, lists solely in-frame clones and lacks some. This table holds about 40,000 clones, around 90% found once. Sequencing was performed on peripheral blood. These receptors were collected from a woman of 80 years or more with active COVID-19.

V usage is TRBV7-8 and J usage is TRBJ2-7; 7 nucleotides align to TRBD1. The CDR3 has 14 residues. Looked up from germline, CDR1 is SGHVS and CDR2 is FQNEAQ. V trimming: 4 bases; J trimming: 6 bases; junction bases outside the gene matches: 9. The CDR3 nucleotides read TGTGCCAGCAGCTCCGACAGGGTGCTGAGCGAGCAGTACTTC. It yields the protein CASSSDRVLSEQYF.

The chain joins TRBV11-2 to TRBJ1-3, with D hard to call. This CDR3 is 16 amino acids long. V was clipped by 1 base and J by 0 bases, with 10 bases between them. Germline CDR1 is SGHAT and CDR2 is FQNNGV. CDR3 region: CASSLVGVISGNTIYF. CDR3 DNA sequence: TGTGCCAGCAGCTTAGTCGGGGTGATCTCTGGAAACACCATATATTTT. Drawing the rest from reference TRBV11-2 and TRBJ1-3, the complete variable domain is EAGVAQSPRYKIIEKRQSVAFWCNPISGHATLYWYQQILGQGPKLLIQFQNNGVVDDSQLPKDRFSAERLKGVDSTLKIQPAKLEDSAVYLCASSLVGVISGNTIYFGEGSWLTVV.

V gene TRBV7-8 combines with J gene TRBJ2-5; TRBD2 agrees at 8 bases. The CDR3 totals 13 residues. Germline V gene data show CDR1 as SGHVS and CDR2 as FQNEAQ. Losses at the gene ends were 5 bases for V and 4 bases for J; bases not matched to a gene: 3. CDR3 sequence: CASSLGLAETQYF. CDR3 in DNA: TGTGCCAGCAGCCTCGGACTAGCAGAGACCCAGTACTTC.

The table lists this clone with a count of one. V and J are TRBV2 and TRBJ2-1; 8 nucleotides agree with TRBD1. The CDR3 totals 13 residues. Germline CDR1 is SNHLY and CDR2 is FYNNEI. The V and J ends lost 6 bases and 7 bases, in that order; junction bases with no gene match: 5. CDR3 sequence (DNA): TGTGCCAGCAGACGGACAGGGATTAATGAGCAGTTCTTC. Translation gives CASRRTGINEQFF.

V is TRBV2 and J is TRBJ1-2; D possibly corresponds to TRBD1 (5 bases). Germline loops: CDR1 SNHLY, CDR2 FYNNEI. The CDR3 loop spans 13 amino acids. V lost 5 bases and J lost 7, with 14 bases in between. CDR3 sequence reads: CASSTRGSSGYTF. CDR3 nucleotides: TGTGCCAGCAGTACAAGGGGTAGTAGTGGCTACACCTTC.

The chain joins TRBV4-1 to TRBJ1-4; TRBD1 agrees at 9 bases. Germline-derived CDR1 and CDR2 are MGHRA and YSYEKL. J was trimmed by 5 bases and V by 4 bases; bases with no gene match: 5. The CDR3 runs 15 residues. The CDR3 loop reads CASSLQGARNEKLFF. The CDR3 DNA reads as TGCGCCAGCAGCCTACAGGGGGCGCGGAATGAAAAACTGTTTTTT.

In DNA form, the CDR3 reads TGTGCCAGCAGTGAAGCGAGGGGGGGTTGGGGCAAAAACATTCAGTACTTC. Translation gives CASSEARGGWGKNIQYF. This chain links TRBV6-1 with TRBJ2-4; TRBD2 is a possible D gene (7 bases). The CDR3 extends over 17 amino acids. The V gene lost 0 bases and the J gene lost 3 bases, with 15 bases spanning the gap. Looked up from germline, CDR1 is MNHNS and CDR2 is SASEGT.

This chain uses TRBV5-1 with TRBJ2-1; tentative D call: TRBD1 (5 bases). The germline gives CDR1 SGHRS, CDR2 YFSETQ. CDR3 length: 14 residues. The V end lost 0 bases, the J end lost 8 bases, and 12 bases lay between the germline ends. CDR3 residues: CASSLGYQGHEQFF. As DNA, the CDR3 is TGCGCCAGCAGCTTGGGTTATCAGGGCCATGAGCAGTTCTTC.